This T cell receptor (beta chain) was retrieved from a study of neurological immune-mediated disorders. The sample holds many counts of this clonotype. Trimming removed 5 bases from V and 5 bases from J, with 10 bases in between. The CDR3 length is 13 residues. Germline CDR1 reads MNHEY; CDR2 reads SMNVEV (reference sequence). TCRdb redid the calling of the 5' RACE reads with MiXCR, one entry per CDR3 protein. The table lists about 89,000 distinct CDR3 sequences, 2.5% to 3% of them singletons. This receptor was identified in a woman younger than 45 with multiple sclerosis. This chain connects TRBV27 to TRBJ1-5; D possibly corresponds to TRBD1 (6 bases). The sequenced sample was PBMCs. CDR3: CASSRTEHQPQHF. The CDR3 coding sequence is TGTGCCAGCAGTAGGACAGAACATCAGCCCCAGCATTTT.